The 6 T cell receptor beta chains given below trace back to one sample, sequenced in a study of shared clonotypes between healthy human individuals. Sequencing used immunoSEQ multiplex PCR; TCRdb keeps in-frame clones, though not all of them. The data hold some 800,000 clones, with 80% to 95% observed a single time. CD8 cells classed as naive were CD45RO-negative and positively selected for CCR7, excluding terminally differentiated effector memory CD45RA+ cells. Material: naive CD8+ T cells sorted from blood. The receptors were sampled from a man in his thirties or forties in good health.

J is TRBJ2-7 and V is TRBV29-1, with a weak D call TRBD2 (5 bases). This CDR3 has 12 amino acids. Between the trimmed V and J ends, which lost 8 bases and 3 bases, there was a span of 14 bases. Germline V lookup: CDR1 SQVTM, CDR2 ANQGSEA. CDR3 bases: TGCAGCATCAACGATGGGAGCTACGAGCAGTACTTC. Its protein is CSINDGSYEQYF.

The rearrangement links TRBV7-9 to TRBJ2-5, with 7 bases aligning to TRBD1. From germline, CDR1 is SEHNR and CDR2 FQNEAQ (reference sequence). The CDR3 covers 17 residues. V dropped 3 bases and J dropped 3; count of bases not matched to a gene: 13. The CDR3 DNA follows: TGTGCCAGCAGCTTGGAGCTAGCACCAGGGGGAAAAGAGACCCAGTACTTC. It codes for CASSLELAPGGKETQYF.

V and J are TRBV28 and TRBJ1-1; D is ambiguous. Per germline, CDR1 MDHEN and CDR2 SYDVKM. This CDR3 has 12 amino acids. V was trimmed by 6 bases and J by 3 bases, leaving 8 bases between them. This CDR3 reads CASRRLDTEAFF. For the CDR3, the DNA is TGTGCCAGCAGACGACTTGACACTGAAGCTTTCTTT.

The chain combines TRBV11-2 with TRBJ2-7, with TRBD1 matching 7 bases. V lost 5 bases and J lost 2; bases outside the gene matches: 12. The V gene's germline CDR1 is SGHAT and CDR2 FQNNGV. The CDR3 has 16 residues. CDR3 sequence reads: CASSQWDGTAPYEQYF. In nucleotides, the CDR3 is TGTGCCAGCAGCCAATGGGACGGGACAGCTCCCTACGAGCAGTACTTC.

V is TRBV29-1 and J is TRBJ2-1; D not resolved. V was cut by 8 bases and J by 0 bases, with 14 bases left in between. CDR3 length: 14 amino acids. Looked up from germline, CDR1 is SQVTM and CDR2 is ANQGSEA. The CDR3, as DNA: TGCAGCATAAAAAAAGCCCCCTCCTACAATGAGCAGTTCTTC. Translation: CSIKKAPSYNEQFF.

This clone came up once. The rearrangement links TRBV27 to TRBJ2-3; 7 bases match TRBD2. Trimming at V came to 5 bases and at J to 2 bases, leaving 7 bases not matched to a gene. This CDR3 spans 15 amino acids. Germline V gene data show CDR1 as MNHEY and CDR2 as SMNVEV (reference sequence). The CDR3 spells CASSPPAGTTDTQYF. The CDR3 DNA reads as TGTGCCAGCAGTCCTCCAGCGGGGACCACAGATACGCAGTATTTT.